What follows describes a single T cell receptor (beta chain). Its antigen is currently not known. Base qualities were left out, and no much larger clone turns up one base away. TCRbeta CDR3 regions were amplified from genomic DNA by means of the immunoSEQ Assay, a bias-controlled multiplex PCR. In the source study's methods: The number of nucleated cells in each sample was estimated by amplification of reference gene primers within the assay. To quantify the absolute abundance of each unique TCRbeta CDR3 rearrangement, sequence reads were collapsed and filtered. Productive Simpson clonality was computed per sample as the square root of Simpson's diversity index over productive rearrangements. TCRdb stores this immuneACCESS table with in-frame sequences only. Part of the clones is absent; in the studies checked, under half of the shortfall reflects unresolved V genes, and no reason is known for the rest. That table gives V, J and clone size, and the DNA gave D and trimming. The sample has under 250,000 clones on record, roughly 84% of them singletons. Around 30% of the sample is held by the ten biggest clonotypes.

The CDR3 starts with the cysteine, ends with the phenylalanine, and has 14 residues. This entry keeps only the CDR3 DNA: 42 bases, framed from base 1. Germline trimming: 9 bases from V, 4 bases from J; junction bases outside gene matches: 2. CDR1 is given as KGHDR and CDR2 as SFDVKD, both from the germline V gene. These data come from a study of blood T cell repertoires in COVID-19 (dated by TCRdb to 2020 to 2022). Study-level background: The collaborator samples originated in the United States, Italy and Spain and spanned the acute and convalescent phases of COVID-19. The material from the prospective study consisted of cDNA or gDNA derived from T cells, B-cell-depleted T cells, or PBMCs. Deeply sampled blood TCRbeta repertoires from subjects exposed to, actively infected with, or recovered from COVID-19 were included in the dataset. The repertoires were released in a freely available public database meant as a resource for research on the immune response to SARS-CoV-2. The samples were drawn from the first 160 participants of the ongoing ImmuneRACE study and from 1,200 or so subjects provided by 6 global collaborators. The sample metadata nearly always contained a de-identified subject ID, COVID-19 status, age in years and sex. Where available, HLA class I and class II types were taken from metadata supplied by the sample provider and were not determined by assay-based typing.

Results and caveats for the whole study, not just this receptor: How much clinical and demographic metadata was included differed by source and by participant, and the metadata was provided uncurated.

Each collaborating institution followed its own protocols to collect whole blood in K2EDTA tubes. For TCRbeta analysis, collaborator samples were shipped as frozen whole blood, as isolated PBMCs, or as DNA extracted from either sample type. The TCR was taken from a man aged 35 to 55 with acute or convalescent COVID-19. The sequence joins TRBV24-1 to TRBJ2-1; TRBD2 aligns with 13 central bases. Sample: peripheral blood. The nucleotide sequence reads TGTGCCACCGGGACTAGCGGGACATACAATGAGCAGTTCTTC. This sequence encodes CATGTSGTYNEQFF.